This T cell receptor (beta chain) is from a study of shared clonotypes between healthy human individuals. V was cut by 5 bases and J by 3 bases, with 8 bases left in between. The V gene's germline CDR1 is SGHAT and CDR2 FQNNGV. This CDR3 has 13 amino acids. Assay used: immunoSEQ multiplex PCR; TCRdb lists only in-frame clones, some missing. Here the sample spans about 2.3 million clones, over 90% being singletons. The source of this sequence is a man between 18 and 29 years old in good health. Some clones in this sample may be carry-over from other donors' samples. The J gene is TRBJ1-5, the V gene TRBV11-2; D gene uncertain. Sequences were obtained from naive CD4+ T cells from PBMCs. Subset defined: CD45RA+ positively selected. In nucleotides, the CDR3 is TGTGCCAGCAGCCGGACGGACAATCAGCCCCAGCATTTT. This translates into CASSRTDNQPQHF.